The 29 T cell receptor beta chains below come from one sample, sequenced in a study of regulatory T cells in long-lasting Graves disease. Indicated time point: persistent/refractory GD, antithyroid drugs over 5 years with positive TRAb. The TCR library was made from RNA that had been extracted from PBMCs in TRIzol. Construction of TCR beta libraries relied on iRepertoire HTBI primers and on Arm-PCR targeting CDR3 regions. From the multiplex PCR reads, TCRdb called clonotypes with MiXCR, one entry per CDR3 protein. The sample lists roughly 430,000 distinct CDR3 sequences; over 20% were seen once. Here the sequenced sample was peripheral blood mononuclear cells (PBMCs), taken when the disease was refractory, from a patient treated with antithyroid drugs. The receptor set was obtained from a female donor with Graves disease.

The rearrangement joins TRBV7-8 to TRBJ2-5; D may be TRBD2 (6 bases). Germline V CDR1 and CDR2: SGHVS, FQNEAQ. V lost 5 bases and J lost 0, with 10 bases in between. The CDR3 has 14 amino acids. The CDR3 here is CASSPRGYQETQYF. The DNA for the CDR3 is TGTGCCAGCAGCCCCCGGGGGTACCAAGAGACCCAGTACTTC.

This clonotype was picked up a small number of times. The V and J genes are TRBV6-1 and TRBJ2-4; 11 nucleotides line up with TRBD1. Unmatched junction bases numbered 10, after V lost 6 bases and J lost 3 bases. Germline-derived CDR1 and CDR2 are MNHNS and SASEGT. This CDR3 region has 17 residues. The CDR3 DNA is TGTGCCAGCAGGTTGGGGGGGGACAGGGGGTACAAAAACATTCAGTACTTC. Translating gives CASRLGGDRGYKNIQYF.

The sample holds many counts of this clonotype. The chain uses TRBV29-1 and TRBJ1-5; 10 nucleotides match TRBD1. Germline V CDR1 and CDR2: SQVTM, ANQGSEA. The CDR3 totals 13 residues. With 7 bases clipped from V and 7 bases from J, the junction kept 7 bases outside the gene matches. The CDR3 sequence is CSAVRDRGQPQHF. Written as DNA, the CDR3 is TGCAGCGCCGTCCGGGACAGGGGCCAGCCCCAGCATTTT.

Ten or more counts support this clonotype. An end of the junction does not agree with germline; a read error may underlie this. This chain's CDR3 is CASSQARGVYGYTF. The DNA for the CDR3 is TGTGCCAGCAGTCAAGCTAGGGGGGTCTATGGCTACACCTTC. V usage is TRBV2 and J usage is TRBJ1-2; the D gene is possibly TRBD1 (6 bases). The germline gives CDR1 SNHLY, CDR2 FYNNEI. This CDR3 contains 14 residues.

Notes on this clonotype: A read error may be the cause here, since a much bigger clone is one base away. Likely a read error: the CDR3 ends without its conserved phenylalanine or tryptophan. This chain uses TRBV30 with TRBJ1-3, with D perhaps matching TRBD1 (6 bases). Trimming took off 5 bases at V and 0 bases at J, with 11 bases between the two ends. The CDR3 has 14 amino acids. Germline V gives CDR1 GTSNPN, CDR2 SVGIG (reference sequence). The CDR3 protein is CAWGDTTSGNTIYS. DNA for the CDR3: TGTGCCTGGGGGGACACTACCTCTGGAAACACCATATATTCT.

To note about this clonotype: This may be a read error, as it is one base from a much larger clone. The chain carries TRBV27 and TRBJ1-2; 7 positions agree with TRBD1. The CDR3 totals 14 residues. The germline V gene encodes CDR1 MNHEY and CDR2 SMNVEV (reference sequence). CDR3 amino acids: CASSPGQINYGYAF. CDR3 nucleotides: TGTGCCAGCAGTCCGGGACAGATCAACTATGGCTACGCCTTC.

This clonotype has only a few counts. The chain employs TRBV20-1 and TRBJ2-1; 11 positions match TRBD2. V was pared by 0 bases and J by 6 bases, with 4 bases of the junction left unmatched. Germline V gene data show CDR1 as DFQATT and CDR2 as SNEGSKA (reference sequence). CDR3 length equals 15 residues. In DNA form, the CDR3 reads TGCAGTGCTAGAGATTCAGGGACTAGCGGCAATGAGCAGTTCTTC. Translating it yields CSARDSGTSGNEQFF.

Many counts were recorded for this clonotype. V is TRBV6-5 and J is TRBJ2-7; maybe TRBD1 (6 bases). Germline V gene sequence: CDR1 MNHEY, CDR2 SVGAGI. The length of the CDR3 is 14 residues. Deletions cut 3 bases from V and 5 bases from J, with 14 bases between. CDR3 nucleotide sequence: TGTGCCAGCAGTTATTTGGGGGCGATGAACGAGCAGTACTTC. Its protein is CASSYLGAMNEQYF.

This clonotype was observed at least ten times. The chain uses TRBV7-9 and TRBJ1-6, with 9 bases matching TRBD1. Germline V CDR1 and CDR2: SEHNR, FQNEAQ (reference sequence). The CDR3 is 15 amino acids. V was pared by 5 bases and J by 8 bases, with 7 bases of the junction left unmatched. CDR3 in amino acids: CASSLRTGVDSPLHF. For the CDR3, the DNA is TGTGCCAGCAGCCTCCGGACAGGGGTTGATTCACCCCTCCACTTT.

This clonotype was found many times. The V and J genes are TRBV18 and TRBJ1-4; D unresolved. V was shortened by 8 bases and J by 4 bases, with 11 bases between the two germline ends. The CDR3 has 13 amino acids. Germline CDR1 and CDR2: KGHSH and LQKENI. This chain's CDR3 is CASMPGYNEKLFF. CDR3 nucleotides: TGTGCCAGCATGCCGGGGTATAATGAAAAACTGTTTTTT.

This clonotype was seen many times. V usage is TRBV10-2 and J usage is TRBJ1-5; 7 positions match TRBD1. The CDR3 loop spans 13 amino acids. CDR1 is WSHSY and CDR2 is SAAADI in the germline V gene. V lost 8 bases and J lost 4; bases outside the gene matches: 5. The CDR3 DNA sequence: TGCGCCAGCCTAGGACAGGTGAATCAGCCCCAGCATTTT. Translated: CASLGQVNQPQHF.

The chain joins TRBV11-2 to TRBJ1-3, with 8 bases lining up with TRBD1. The V and J ends lost 5 bases and 4 bases, in that order; junction bases with no gene match: 1. The CDR3 is 13 residues long. Germline V gene lookup returns CDR1 SGHAT and CDR2 FQNNGV. The CDR3 here is CASSRDRGNTIYF. The DNA for the CDR3 is TGTGCCAGCAGCCGGGACAGGGGAAACACCATATATTTT.

This clonotype occurred many times. The chain recombines TRBV28 with TRBJ1-2; maybe TRBD1 (5 bases). Looked up from germline, CDR1 is MDHEN and CDR2 is SYDVKM. The germline V and J ends were trimmed by 10 bases and 3 bases, with 15 bases remaining between them. This CDR3 is built from 13 residues. The CDR3 sequence is CATARGMDYGYTF. In nucleotides, the CDR3 is TGTGCCACAGCGCGGGGGATGGACTATGGCTACACCTTC.

Remarks on this clonotype: Being one base from a much bigger clone, this may be a read error. The chain is built from TRBV27 and TRBJ1-4, with 8 bases lining up with TRBD1. J gave up 10 bases and V 4 bases, and 8 bases lay outside the gene matches. From germline, CDR1 is MNHEY and CDR2 SMNVEV (reference sequence). This CDR3 region has 14 residues. As DNA, the CDR3 is TGTGCCAGCAGTTCCTACGGACAGGGTGGAAAACTGTTTTTT. Translating it yields CASSSYGQGGKLFF.

The chain links TRBV20-1 to TRBJ1-3; D is uncertain. Trimming took off 0 bases at V and 0 bases at J, with 15 bases between the two ends. The CDR3 totals 17 residues. The germline gives CDR1 DFQATT, CDR2 SNEGSKA (reference sequence). The CDR3 nucleotides read TGCAGTGCTAGAGAACCCCGAACAGTACCCTCTGGAAACACCATATATTTT. Encoded protein: CSAREPRTVPSGNTIYF.

The CDR3 sequence: CASSKATGETQYF. The CDR3 nucleotides read TGCGCCAGCAGCAAGGCGACGGGGGAGACCCAGTACTTC. The chain employs TRBV5-1 and TRBJ2-5, with a possible D match to TRBD2 (5 bases). Trimming removed 4 bases at V and 5 bases at J, with 12 bases between. This CDR3 has 13 residues. Germline values: CDR1 SGHRS, CDR2 YFSETQ.

This clonotype has ten or more counts. This sequence joins TRBV20-1 and TRBJ1-2, with D uncertain. The CDR3 sequence is 10 residues long. Per the germline V gene, CDR1 is DFQATT and CDR2 is SNEGSKA (reference sequence). Trimming cost V 6 bases and J 5 bases, with 7 bases left between them. The CDR3 protein is CSAPIYGYTF. Written as DNA, the CDR3 is TGCAGTGCCCCCATATATGGCTACACCTTC.

In this sample, this clonotype turned up many times. The chain employs TRBV28 and TRBJ1-1; 11 bases line up with TRBD1. Germline V gene data show CDR1 as MDHEN and CDR2 as SYDVKM. With V trimmed by 7 bases and J by 5 bases, 12 bases remained unmatched. The CDR3 loop spans 16 amino acids. CDR3 nucleotide sequence: TGTGCCAGCAACACCCAGTTGGGGACAGGGGGAACTGAAGCTTTCTTT. Translation gives CASNTQLGTGGTEAFF. Based on the CDR3 plus reference TRBV28 and TRBJ1-1, the full variable domain is DVKVTQSSRYLVKRTGEKVFLECVQDMDHENMFWYRQDPGLGLRLIYFSYDVKMKEKGDIPEGYSVSREKKERFSLILESASTNQTSMYLCASNTQLGTGGTEAFFGQGTRLTVV.

This chain links TRBV20-1 with TRBJ2-3, with 10 bases lining up with TRBD2. Per the germline V gene, CDR1 is DFQATT and CDR2 is SNEGSKA (reference sequence). Germline trimming cut 3 bases from V and 1 base from J; bases unmatched to any gene: 4. The CDR3 contains 15 residues. CDR3 sequence (DNA): TGCAGTGCTAGGCTAGCGGGAGTGGGCACAGATACGCAGTATTTT. It translates to CSARLAGVGTDTQYF.

This clonotype has only a few counts. This chain connects TRBV10-3 to TRBJ2-7, with TRBD2 identical over 12 bases. Germline lookup yields CDR1 ENHRY and CDR2 SYGVKD. This CDR3 contains 15 residues. Trimming at V came to 1 base and at J to 5 bases, leaving 3 bases not matched to a gene. CDR3 coding DNA: TGTGCCATCAGTGAGTTGAGGACTAGCGGGAACGAGCAGTACTTC. It translates to CAISELRTSGNEQYF.

This clonotype was seen repeatedly, ten times or more. The rearrangement links TRBV2 to TRBJ1-5; the D is unclear. Between the trimmed V and J ends, which lost 6 bases and 1 base, there was a span of 10 bases. The CDR3 extends over 14 amino acids. In germline, CDR1 is SNHLY, CDR2 FYNNEI. The CDR3 DNA follows: TGTGCCAGCAGGGAGACTCACAGCAATCAGCCCCAGCATTTT. Protein sequence: CASRETHSNQPQHF.

The sample holds many counts of this clonotype. The CDR3 protein is CASSPDRVNTGELFF. CDR3 DNA: TGTGCCAGCAGCCCCGACAGGGTGAACACCGGGGAGCTGTTTTTT. This chain connects TRBV12-3 or TRBV12-4 to TRBJ2-2, with 7 nucleotides matching TRBD1. The ends lost 6 bases at V and 1 base at J; junction bases unmatched: 5. The CDR3 covers 15 residues.

V is TRBV29-1 and J is TRBJ2-2; the D gene is possibly TRBD1 (6 bases). Germline lookup yields CDR1 SQVTM and CDR2 ANQGSEA. This CDR3 has 14 residues. V was pared by 6 bases and J by 2 bases, with 13 bases between. CDR3 sequence reads: CSVVGTSNTGELFF. In nucleotides, the CDR3 is TGCAGCGTGGTGGGGACATCTAACACCGGGGAGCTGTTTTTT.

The rearrangement joins TRBV12-3 or TRBV12-4 to TRBJ1-5, with D unresolved. CDR3 length: 14 amino acids. Deletions cut 2 bases from V and 4 bases from J, with 9 bases between. The CDR3 DNA reads TGTGCCAGCAGTTTAAACCCTCCAAATCAGCCCCAGCATTTT. It encodes CASSLNPPNQPQHF.

This clonotype was found many times. The chain couples TRBV27 to TRBJ2-5; perhaps TRBD2 as D (5 bases). CDR1 and CDR2 (germline): MNHEY, SMNVEV (reference sequence). The CDR3 is 12 residues long. The V end was cut by 8 bases, the J end by 9 bases, with 16 bases between. CDR3 amino acids: CASSGGHGAQYF. As DNA, the CDR3 is TGTGCCAGCTCCGGCGGCCACGGGGCCCAGTACTTC.

This clonotype was counted ten times or more. The rearrangement links TRBV7-9 to TRBJ2-5, with D hard to call. The CDR3 extends over 13 amino acids. Germline values: CDR1 SEHNR, CDR2 FQNEAQ (reference sequence). V was cut by 5 bases and J by 5 bases, with 12 bases left in between. The CDR3 here is CASSPDGFETQYF. In nucleotides, the CDR3 is TGTGCCAGCAGCCCCGATGGGTTTGAGACCCAGTACTTC.

This clonotype was observed at least ten times. J is TRBJ2-6 and V is TRBV3-1, with unresolved D. Germline V gives CDR1 LGHDT, CDR2 YNNKEL (reference sequence). The ends were cut back, 6 bases at V and 4 bases at J, with 7 bases in the middle. This CDR3 is 13 amino acids long. CDR3 nucleotides: TGTGCCAGCAGGGCGCGGGGGGCCAACGTCCTGACTTTC. The encoded protein is CASRARGANVLTF. Variable domain in full (rest from reference TRBV3-1 and TRBJ2-6): DTAVSQTPKYLVTQMGNDKSIKCEQNLGHDTMYWYKQDSKKFLKIMFSYNNKELIINETVPNRFSPKSPDKAHLNLHINSLELGDSAVYFCASRARGANVLTFGAGSRLTVL.

This clonotype appeared a few times. This chain links TRBV20-1 with TRBJ2-2; 7 nucleotides line up with TRBD2. The V segment lost 1 base and the J segment 2 bases; nucleotides outside the gene matches: 7. This CDR3 contains 16 residues. The germline gives CDR1 DFQATT, CDR2 SNEGSKA (reference sequence). CDR3 region: CSARGPGRVNTGELFF. CDR3 nucleotides: TGCAGTGCTAGAGGTCCGGGGAGGGTCAACACCGGGGAGCTGTTTTTT.

The chain has TRBV12-3 or TRBV12-4 and TRBJ2-7, with 13 bases lining up with TRBD2. Trimming took 5 bases from V and 2 from J; bases not matched to a gene: 12. This CDR3 region has 18 residues. CDR3 protein: CASSPLAGGPLVPYEQYF. DNA of the CDR3: TGTGCCAGCAGTCCACTAGCGGGAGGGCCTCTCGTTCCCTACGAGCAGTACTTC.